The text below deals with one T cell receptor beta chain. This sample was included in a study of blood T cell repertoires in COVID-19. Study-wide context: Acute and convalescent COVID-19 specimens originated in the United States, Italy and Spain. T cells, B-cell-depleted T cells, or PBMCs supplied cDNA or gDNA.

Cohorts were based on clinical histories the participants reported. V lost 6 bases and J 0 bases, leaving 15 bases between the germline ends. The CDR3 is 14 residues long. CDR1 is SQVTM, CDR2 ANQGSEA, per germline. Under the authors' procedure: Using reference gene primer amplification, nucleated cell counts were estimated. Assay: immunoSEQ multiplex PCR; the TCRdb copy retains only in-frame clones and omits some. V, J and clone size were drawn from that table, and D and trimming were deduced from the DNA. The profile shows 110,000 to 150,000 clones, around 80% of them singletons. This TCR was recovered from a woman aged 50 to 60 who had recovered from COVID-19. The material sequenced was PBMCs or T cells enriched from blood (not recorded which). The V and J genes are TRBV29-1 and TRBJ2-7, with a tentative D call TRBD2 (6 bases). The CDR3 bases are TGCAGCGTCCTCTCCGACGGGAGCTCCTACGAGCAGTACTTC. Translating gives CSVLSDGSSYEQYF.